The present entry profiles one TCR beta chain with its context. This sample was included in a study of control samples from healthy donors and cancer patients. The CDR3 is 19 amino acids. With 3 bases clipped from V and 2 bases from J, the junction kept 13 bases outside the gene matches. Looked up from germline, CDR1 is SGHDT and CDR2 is YYEEEE. The repertoire was sequenced with immunoSEQ multiplex PCR; TCRdb's copy has only in-frame clones and lacks some. Reported are 150,000 to 200,000 clones; the ten largest clones contain 2.2%. The V call is TRBV5-6, the J call TRBJ2-3; 12 positions match TRBD2. Sample: blood. This TCR was sampled from a woman aged 30 to 39 in good health. The CDR3 loop reads CASSSERLAGGLPTDTQYF. The CDR3 DNA sequence: TGTGCCAGCAGCTCGGAGCGGCTAGCGGGGGGGCTCCCCACAGATACGCAGTATTTT.